These T cell receptor beta chains were read from a single sample in a study of T cell responses to AZD1222 COVID-19 vaccine. Data came from immunoSEQ multiplex PCR; TCRdb stores just in-frame clones and leaves some out. The sample yields under 95,000 clones, roughly nine tenths seen once. This specimen consisted of peripheral blood, obtained on day 0 of AZD1222 vaccination. Every receptor here comes from an adult in good health. Each CDR3 is given with its conserved first and last residue. Each record gives: D gene, J gene, clone size, V gene, CDR3 protein. A D gene is named only where the DNA matches it firmly. Rows give clone size only sometimes, using once, few, many, or a class for an expanded clone.

d_gene: TRBD2
j_gene: TRBJ2-5
abundance: -
v_gene: TRBV7-7
CDR3aa: CASSLGISGGQETQYF

d_gene: TRBD1
j_gene: TRBJ1-5
abundance: -
v_gene: TRBV2
CDR3aa: CASRRDRGGQPQHF

d_gene: -
j_gene: TRBJ1-1
abundance: -
v_gene: TRBV18
CDR3aa: CASSPSTVMNTEAFF

d_gene: TRBD1
j_gene: TRBJ1-6
abundance: -
v_gene: TRBV11-2
CDR3aa: CASSDRSGQFDSPLHF

d_gene: -
j_gene: TRBJ2-7
abundance: -
v_gene: TRBV12-5
CDR3aa: CASGLGQLGHEQYF

d_gene: -
j_gene: TRBJ1-5
abundance: -
v_gene: TRBV7-8
CDR3aa: CASSPGGLRTEPQHF

d_gene: -
j_gene: TRBJ2-3
abundance: -
v_gene: TRBV6-1
CDR3aa: CASSDMFSTDTQYF

d_gene: -
j_gene: TRBJ1-3
abundance: -
v_gene: TRBV3-1/TRBV3-2
CDR3aa: CASSSSPAGNTIYF

d_gene: TRBD1
j_gene: TRBJ1-2
abundance: -
v_gene: TRBV4-1
CDR3aa: CASSQETGSGYTF

d_gene: -
j_gene: TRBJ2-2
abundance: -
v_gene: TRBV5-1
CDR3aa: CASSPDREWSGELFF

d_gene: -
j_gene: TRBJ1-3
abundance: -
v_gene: TRBV7-2
CDR3aa: CASSLEAGAKRNTIYF

d_gene: -
j_gene: TRBJ1-5
abundance: -
v_gene: TRBV25-1
CDR3aa: CASRGGSNQPQHF

d_gene: TRBD1
j_gene: TRBJ1-5
abundance: -
v_gene: TRBV6-2/TRBV6-3
CDR3aa: CASSYRQGDQPQHF

d_gene: -
j_gene: TRBJ1-1
abundance: -
v_gene: TRBV18
CDR3aa: CASSRGARGTAEAFF

d_gene: TRBD2
j_gene: TRBJ2-7
abundance: -
v_gene: TRBV28
CDR3aa: CASKPGGGSYEQYF

d_gene: -
j_gene: TRBJ2-5
abundance: -
v_gene: TRBV27
CDR3aa: CASSFARAQTQYF

d_gene: TRBD1
j_gene: TRBJ2-4
abundance: -
v_gene: TRBV3-1/TRBV3-2
CDR3aa: CASSSTGARNIQYF

d_gene: TRBD2
j_gene: TRBJ2-7
abundance: -
v_gene: TRBV5-1
CDR3aa: CASSSRLAGEGEQYF

d_gene: TRBD2
j_gene: TRBJ2-7
abundance: once
v_gene: TRBV5-1
CDR3aa: CASSLAGWEGQEQYF

d_gene: -
j_gene: TRBJ1-5
abundance: -
v_gene: TRBV4-2
CDR3aa: CASSQAGGNQPQHF

d_gene: -
j_gene: TRBJ1-2
abundance: -
v_gene: TRBV5-1
CDR3aa: CASSLSFPIGSGYTF

d_gene: TRBD1
j_gene: TRBJ1-1
abundance: -
v_gene: TRBV3-1/TRBV3-2
CDR3aa: CASSPGQGGNTEAFF

d_gene: -
j_gene: TRBJ2-7
abundance: -
v_gene: TRBV28
CDR3aa: CASSLFQGRPPYEQYF

d_gene: TRBD2
j_gene: TRBJ2-3
abundance: -
v_gene: TRBV11-2
CDR3aa: CASSISGIRTDTQYF

d_gene: -
j_gene: TRBJ1-5
abundance: few
v_gene: TRBV10-3
CDR3aa: CAISDGGSNQPQHF

d_gene: TRBD1
j_gene: TRBJ1-2
abundance: -
v_gene: TRBV30
CDR3aa: CAWTRGDRGGYTF

d_gene: TRBD2
j_gene: TRBJ2-7
abundance: -
v_gene: TRBV11-2
CDR3aa: CASSLRTSGIHEQYF

d_gene: TRBD2
j_gene: TRBJ2-1
abundance: -
v_gene: TRBV2
CDR3aa: CASHRTRGGLGQFF

d_gene: -
j_gene: TRBJ2-4
abundance: -
v_gene: TRBV28
CDR3aa: CASGGGSAKNIQYF

d_gene: -
j_gene: TRBJ2-5
abundance: -
v_gene: TRBV2
CDR3aa: CASSKEETQYF

d_gene: -
j_gene: TRBJ1-1
abundance: once
v_gene: TRBV7-8
CDR3aa: CASSPMLQGNFGEAFF

d_gene: -
j_gene: TRBJ1-5
abundance: -
v_gene: TRBV2
CDR3aa: CASSVTWMSDRPQHF

d_gene: TRBD1
j_gene: TRBJ2-7
abundance: -
v_gene: TRBV5-1
CDR3aa: CASSLEGTGGSYEQYF

d_gene: -
j_gene: TRBJ1-1
abundance: -
v_gene: TRBV27
CDR3aa: CASSFDPPGLISMNTEAFF

d_gene: -
j_gene: TRBJ1-1
abundance: -
v_gene: TRBV5-1
CDR3aa: CASSPTSGSVWTEAFF

d_gene: TRBD2
j_gene: TRBJ2-2
abundance: -
v_gene: TRBV29-1
CDR3aa: CSGGRENTGELFF

d_gene: -
j_gene: TRBJ1-1
abundance: -
v_gene: TRBV6-1
CDR3aa: CASSERARGTEAFF

d_gene: TRBD1
j_gene: TRBJ1-2
abundance: -
v_gene: TRBV10-3
CDR3aa: CAISEGTGRGYGYTF

d_gene: -
j_gene: TRBJ1-4
abundance: -
v_gene: TRBV19
CDR3aa: CASNGRGFREKLFF

d_gene: -
j_gene: TRBJ2-1
abundance: -
v_gene: TRBV19
CDR3aa: CASSASSYNEQFF

d_gene: -
j_gene: TRBJ2-7
abundance: -
v_gene: TRBV5-1
CDR3aa: CASSRDGSYEQYF

d_gene: -
j_gene: TRBJ1-2
abundance: -
v_gene: TRBV10-3
CDR3aa: CAISERGYYGYTF

d_gene: -
j_gene: TRBJ1-5
abundance: -
v_gene: TRBV19
CDR3aa: CASSAGPRGNQPQHF

d_gene: -
j_gene: TRBJ1-6
abundance: -
v_gene: TRBV10-2
CDR3aa: CASKTPGTNSPLHF

d_gene: -
j_gene: TRBJ1-1
abundance: -
v_gene: TRBV7-9
CDR3aa: CASSPNKGNTEAFF

d_gene: -
j_gene: TRBJ2-7
abundance: -
v_gene: TRBV7-8
CDR3aa: CASSFTGSYEQYF

d_gene: -
j_gene: TRBJ2-3
abundance: -
v_gene: TRBV6-5
CDR3aa: CASSYTHTDTQYF

d_gene: TRBD1
j_gene: TRBJ2-7
abundance: -
v_gene: TRBV3-1/TRBV3-2
CDR3aa: CASSEGDRNYEQYF

d_gene: TRBD1
j_gene: TRBJ2-1
abundance: -
v_gene: TRBV7-9
CDR3aa: CASSLAGQRHNEQFF

d_gene: -
j_gene: TRBJ2-7
abundance: -
v_gene: TRBV25-1
CDR3aa: CASSEFISYEQYF

d_gene: TRBD1
j_gene: TRBJ1-6
abundance: once
v_gene: TRBV5-6
CDR3aa: CASSLAVRGSYNSPLHF

d_gene: -
j_gene: TRBJ1-5
abundance: once
v_gene: TRBV4-1
CDR3aa: CASSQSALGAAQWAQHF

d_gene: -
j_gene: TRBJ2-1
abundance: -
v_gene: TRBV10-3
CDR3aa: CAIIDDYNEQFF